Detailed here is one TCR beta chain. Its antigen is not identified. Clones were sequenced by immunoSEQ multiplex PCR, and TCRdb holds only the in-frame ones, with some missing. The profile shows more than 150,000 clones, roughly 88% of them singletons. The data were taken from a study of T cell responses to AZD1222 COVID-19 vaccine. CDR3 size: 14 residues. Trimming at V came to 8 bases and at J to 3 bases, leaving 10 bases not matched to a gene. Germline V CDR1 and CDR2: MDHEN, SYDVKM. Study-level points and caveats: Baseline serology detected seropositivity in only 5 to 7 AZD1222 recipients. Once two AZD1222 doses were given, Spike-specific TCR breadth and depth went up.

The V gene is TRBV28, the J gene TRBJ2-7; 7 positions agree with TRBD1. The source material was peripheral blood, sampled on day 0 of AZD1222 vaccination. The sequence derives from an adult in good health. CDR3 nucleotide sequence: TGTGCCAGCTTCACCAGGGACAGACACTACGAGCAGTACTTC. Its protein product is CASFTRDRHYEQYF.